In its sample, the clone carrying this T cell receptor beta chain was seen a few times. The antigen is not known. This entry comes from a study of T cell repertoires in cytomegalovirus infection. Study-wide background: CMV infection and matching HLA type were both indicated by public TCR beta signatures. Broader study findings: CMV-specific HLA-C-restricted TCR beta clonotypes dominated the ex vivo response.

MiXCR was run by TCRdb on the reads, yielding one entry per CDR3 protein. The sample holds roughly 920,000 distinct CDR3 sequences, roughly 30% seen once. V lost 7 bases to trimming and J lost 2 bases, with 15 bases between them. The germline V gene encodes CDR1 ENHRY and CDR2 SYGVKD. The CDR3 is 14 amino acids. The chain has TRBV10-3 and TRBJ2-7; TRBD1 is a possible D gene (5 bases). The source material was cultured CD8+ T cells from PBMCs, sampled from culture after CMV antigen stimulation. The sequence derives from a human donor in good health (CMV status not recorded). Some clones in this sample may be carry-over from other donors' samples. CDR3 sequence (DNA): TGTGCCATCACCCCCACAGGTCTTACCTACGAGCAGTACTTC. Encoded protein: CAITPTGLTYEQYF.